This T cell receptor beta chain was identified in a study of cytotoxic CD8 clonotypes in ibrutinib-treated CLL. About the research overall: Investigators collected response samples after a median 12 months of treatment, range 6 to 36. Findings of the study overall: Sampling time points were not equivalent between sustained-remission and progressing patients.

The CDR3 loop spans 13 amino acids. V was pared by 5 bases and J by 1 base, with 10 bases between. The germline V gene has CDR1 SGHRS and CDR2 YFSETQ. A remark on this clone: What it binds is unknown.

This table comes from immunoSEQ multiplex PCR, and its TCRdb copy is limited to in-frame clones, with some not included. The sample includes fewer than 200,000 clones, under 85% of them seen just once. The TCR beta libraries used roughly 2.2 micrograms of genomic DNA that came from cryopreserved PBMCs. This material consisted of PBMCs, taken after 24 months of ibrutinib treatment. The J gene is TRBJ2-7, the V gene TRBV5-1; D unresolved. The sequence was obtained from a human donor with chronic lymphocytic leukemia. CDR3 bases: TGCGCCAGCAGGCAGACGGATTCCTACGAGCAGTACTTC. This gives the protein CASRQTDSYEQYF. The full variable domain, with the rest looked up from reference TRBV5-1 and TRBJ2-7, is KAGVTQTPRYLIKTRGQQVTLSCSPISGHRSVSWYQQTPGQGLQFLFEYFSETQRNKGNFPGRFSGRQFSNSRSEMNVSTLELGDSALYLCASRQTDSYEQYFGPGTRLTVT.